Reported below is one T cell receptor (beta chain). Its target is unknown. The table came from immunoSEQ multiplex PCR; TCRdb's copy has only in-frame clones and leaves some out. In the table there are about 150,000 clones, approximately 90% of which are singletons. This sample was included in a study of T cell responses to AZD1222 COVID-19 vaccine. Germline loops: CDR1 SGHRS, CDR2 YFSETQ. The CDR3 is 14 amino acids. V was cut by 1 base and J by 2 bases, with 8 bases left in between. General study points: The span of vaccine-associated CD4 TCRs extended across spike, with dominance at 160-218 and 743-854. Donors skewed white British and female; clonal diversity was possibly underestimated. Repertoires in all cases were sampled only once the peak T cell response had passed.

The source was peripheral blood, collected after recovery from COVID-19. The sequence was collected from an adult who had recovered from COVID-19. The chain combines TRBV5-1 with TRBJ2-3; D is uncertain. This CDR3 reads CASSLTEFTDTQYF. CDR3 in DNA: TGCGCCAGCAGCTTGACAGAGTTCACAGATACGCAGTATTTT.